The rows below give T cell receptor beta chains drawn from one sample of a study of shared clonotypes between healthy human individuals. The repertoire was sequenced with immunoSEQ multiplex PCR; TCRdb's copy has only in-frame clones and lacks some. The sample lists a few million clones; 93% were seen once. The sample taken for sequencing was naive CD4+ T cells from PBMCs. The receptor set was obtained from a man between 18 and 35 years old in good health. Some clones in this sample may be carry-over from other donors' samples. Each CDR3 is given with its conserved first and last residue. The order of the fields is J gene, V gene, D gene, CDR3 length, clone size, CDR3 protein, CDR3 DNA. The D gene is left open where the match is weak. Size is omitted from some rows. Given values are once, few, many or a class for expanded clones.

TRBJ1-3	TRBV7-8	TRBD1	15	.	CASSFYTGDGNTIYF	TGTGCCAGCAGCTTCTATACAGGGGATGGAAACACCATATATTTT
TRBJ2-7	TRBV6-1	.	15	.	CASREGVQGRYEQYF	TGTGCCAGCAGAGAAGGGGTTCAGGGGAGGTACGAGCAGTACTTC
TRBJ2-3	TRBV6-1	TRBD1	13	.	CASRNRGPDTQYF	TGTGCCAGCAGGAACAGGGGTCCAGATACGCAGTATTTT
TRBJ2-2	TRBV6-5	.	16	.	CASSYSPSLRAGELFF	TGTGCCAGCAGTTACTCGCCTTCCCTGAGGGCCGGGGAGCTGTTTTTT
TRBJ1-4	TRBV6-1	.	14	.	CASRGRVRDEKLFF	TGTGCCAGCAGAGGAAGAGTCCGGGACGAAAAACTGTTTTTT
TRBJ2-1	TRBV7-2	TRBD2	15	.	CASSLDGLAYNEQFF	TGTGCCAGCAGCTTAGACGGACTAGCGTACAATGAGCAGTTCTTC
TRBJ2-2	TRBV5-1	.	12	.	CANSLDSGELFF	TGCGCCAACAGCCTCGACAGCGGGGAGCTGTTTTTT
TRBJ1-3	TRBV6-5	.	15	.	CASSYAPGRGNTIYF	TGTGCCAGCAGTTACGCCCCGGGCCGTGGAAACACCATATATTTT
TRBJ1-5	TRBV19	.	15	.	CASSIPGASGQPQHF	TGTGCCAGTAGTATACCGGGGGCCTCAGGACAGCCCCAGCATTTT
TRBJ2-3	TRBV18	.	15	.	CASSPRQASTDTQYF	TGTGCCAGCTCACCACGCCAGGCTAGCACAGATACGCAGTATTTT
TRBJ2-3	TRBV28	.	14	.	CASKTSRSTDTQYF	TGTGCCAGCAAAACGAGTCGGAGCACAGATACGCAGTATTTT
TRBJ2-1	TRBV11-2	TRBD2	11	.	CASSLVGEGFF	TGTGCCAGCAGCTTAGTCGGGGAGGGGTTCTTC
TRBJ2-5	TRBV19	.	15	.	CASSIDGANQETQYF	TGTGCCAGTAGTATTGACGGGGCGAACCAAGAGACCCAGTACTTC
TRBJ2-1	TRBV4-3	.	13	.	CASSQDRAVEQFF	TGCGCCAGCAGCCAAGATCGGGCGGTTGAGCAGTTCTTC
TRBJ1-5	TRBV29-1	.	14	.	CSVTETNSNQPQHF	TGCAGCGTTACAGAGACTAATAGCAATCAGCCCCAGCATTTT
TRBJ2-3	TRBV18	TRBD2	16	.	CASSPQREGRGGTQYF	TGTGCCAGCTCACCCCAACGGGAGGGCAGAGGCGGTACGCAGTATTTT
TRBJ1-1	TRBV5-1	.	14	.	CASSYDSFFTEAFF	TGCGCCAGCAGCTACGACAGTTTCTTTACTGAAGCTTTCTTT
TRBJ1-1	TRBV28	.	14	.	CASSLTGGNTEAFF	TGTGCCAGCAGTTTGACGGGAGGCAACACTGAAGCTTTCTTT
TRBJ1-1	TRBV7-9	TRBD1	15	once	CASSSRGQMNTEAFF	TGTGCCAGCAGCAGCCGGGGACAGATGAACACTGAAGCTTTCTTT
TRBJ2-7	TRBV28	.	11	.	CASSVRHEQYF	TGTGCCAGCAGTGTCCGCCACGAGCAGTACTTC
TRBJ2-3	TRBV28	TRBD1	15	.	CASRTGGAGTDTQYF	TGTGCCAGCAGAACAGGGGGCGCCGGCACAGATACGCAGTATTTT
TRBJ1-4	TRBV7-2	TRBD1	17	.	CASSRTGGASTNEKLFF	TGTGCCAGCAGCCGGACAGGGGGCGCATCAACTAATGAAAAACTGTTTTTT
TRBJ2-5	TRBV5-1	.	16	.	CVVGGGQRDRVETQYF	TGCGTCGTAGGAGGCGGGCAACGTGACCGAGTGGAGACCCAGTACTTC
TRBJ2-5	TRBV29-1	.	15	.	CSVDIWAGEEETQYF	TGCAGCGTTGACATTTGGGCAGGGGAAGAAGAGACCCAGTACTTC
TRBJ2-2	TRBV11-2	TRBD2	18	.	CASSYWTSGSTGTGELFF	TGTGCCAGCAGCTACTGGACTAGCGGGAGCACGGGTACCGGGGAGCTGTTTTTT
TRBJ2-2	TRBV4-2	.	13	.	CASSQPGSGELFF	TGTGCCAGCAGCCAACCCGGCAGTGGGGAGCTGTTTTTT
TRBJ1-4	TRBV27	.	16	.	CASSPRQGETNEKLFF	TGTGCCAGCAGTCCCCGGCAGGGCGAAACTAATGAAAAACTGTTTTTT
TRBJ1-2	TRBV27	.	11	.	CASRTNYGYTF	TGTGCCAGCAGAACTAACTATGGCTACACCTTC
TRBJ2-6	TRBV7-9	.	14	.	CASSPSGQGSVLTF	TGTGCCAGCAGCCCCTCGGGCCAAGGTAGTGTCCTGACTTTC
TRBJ2-2	TRBV19	.	15	.	CASSLLTLNTGELFF	TGTGCCAGTAGCCTCTTGACCCTTAACACCGGGGAGCTGTTTTTT
TRBJ1-1	TRBV5-1	.	14	.	CASSLVGARTEAFF	TGCGCCAGCAGCTTGGTGGGGGCGCGAACTGAAGCTTTCTTT
TRBJ1-3	TRBV5-4	TRBD1	16	.	CASSLGRDSSGNTIYF	TGTGCCAGCAGCTTGGGGCGGGACAGCTCTGGAAACACCATATATTTT
TRBJ2-2	TRBV11-3	.	15	.	CASSPQGLGTGELFF	TGTGCCAGCAGCCCCCAGGGGCTGGGGACCGGGGAGCTGTTTTTT
TRBJ2-1	TRBV30	TRBD2	16	.	CAWTPHLAGSYNEQFF	TGTGCCTGGACCCCCCACCTAGCGGGAAGCTACAATGAGCAGTTCTTC
TRBJ2-1	TRBV27	TRBD2	13	.	CASRWAGGREQFF	TGTGCCAGCAGGTGGGCGGGAGGTAGGGAGCAGTTCTTC
TRBJ1-1	TRBV30	.	13	.	CAWSVRQNTEAFF	TGTGCCTGGAGTGTACGGCAGAACACTGAAGCTTTCTTT
TRBJ2-6	TRBV10-1	.	20	.	CASRITIRGHTSPGANVLTF	TGCGCCAGCAGAATAACTATCCGAGGACATACTAGTCCTGGGGCCAACGTCCTGACTTTC
TRBJ1-2	TRBV14	.	16	.	CASSQYRGGSNYGYTF	TGTGCCAGCAGCCAATATAGGGGAGGCAGCAACTATGGCTACACCTTC
TRBJ1-2	TRBV7-8	TRBD1	16	.	CASSYIPGQGPGGYTF	TGTGCCAGCAGCTACATACCGGGACAGGGACCAGGGGGCTACACCTTC
TRBJ2-7	TRBV28	.	15	.	CASEPGGPPSYEQYF	TGTGCCAGCGAACCCGGGGGACCCCCTTCCTACGAGCAGTACTTC
TRBJ2-7	TRBV28	.	13	.	CASSLGGSYEQYF	TGTGCCAGCAGTTTAGGTGGGAGCTACGAGCAGTACTTC
TRBJ1-2	TRBV12-5	TRBD1	14	.	CASGPFGQGVGYTF	TGTGCTAGTGGTCCCTTCGGACAGGGCGTTGGCTACACCTTC
TRBJ1-3	TRBV21-1	.	18	.	CASRMGIGQGSSGNTIYF	TGTGCCAGCAGGATGGGTATCGGACAGGGGAGCTCTGGAAACACCATATATTTT
TRBJ2-1	TRBV28	TRBD2	17	.	CASSFFIAGPSYNEQFF	TGTGCCAGCAGTTTCTTTATAGCGGGGCCCTCCTACAATGAGCAGTTCTTC
TRBJ2-2	TRBV18	TRBD2	18	.	CASSPRTSANANTGELFF	TGTGCCAGCTCACCACGGACTAGCGCAAACGCGAACACCGGGGAGCTGTTTTTT
TRBJ1-2	TRBV28	.	12	.	CASRRRNYGYTF	TGTGCCAGCAGACGGCGAAACTATGGCTACACCTTC
TRBJ1-5	TRBV6-1	.	13	.	CASMGVLDQPQHF	TGTGCCAGCATGGGGGTTTTAGATCAGCCCCAGCATTTT
TRBJ1-5	TRBV2	.	14	few	CASSEDTRRQPQHF	TGTGCCAGCAGTGAAGACACACGTCGCCAGCCCCAGCATTTT
TRBJ2-1	TRBV9	TRBD2	16	.	CASSVAGGSSYNEQFF	TGTGCCAGCAGCGTAGCTGGCGGGAGCTCCTACAATGAGCAGTTCTTC
TRBJ1-5	TRBV2	.	15	.	CASSTLGVGNQPQHF	TGTGCCAGCAGTACCCTAGGGGTTGGCAATCAGCCCCAGCATTTT
TRBJ1-3	TRBV7-9	TRBD1	13	.	CASSLTGRNTIYF	TGTGCCAGCAGCTTGACAGGGAGAAACACCATATATTTT